Following are 23 T cell receptor beta chains from one sample sequenced in a study of T cells in Graves' hyperthyroidism and ophthalmopathy. RNA transcripts provided the source from which TCR beta CDR3 regions were amplified. Researchers ran a first-round RT-PCR on the TCR CDR3 using the HTBI primer set. One entry per CDR3 protein, called by TCRdb with MiXCR from the multiplex PCR reads. Here the sample spans 500,000 to 600,000 distinct CDR3 sequences, approximately 44% being singletons. Sequences were obtained from peripheral blood or thyroid tissue (not recorded which). The receptors here all came from a woman younger than 30 with Graves' hyperthyroidism.

Ten or more counts support this clonotype. V gene TRBV2 combines with J gene TRBJ1-1, with D tentatively TRBD1 (5 bases). V lost 3 bases and J lost 5, with 19 bases in between. This CDR3 region has 16 residues. Germline CDR1 and CDR2: SNHLY and FYNNEI. CDR3 sequence (DNA): TGTGCCAGCAGTGAGAGTGATCGGGGGTGGATTACTGAAGCTTTCTTT. It codes for CASSESDRGWITEAFF.

At least ten counts were recorded for this clonotype. This sequence joins TRBV13 and TRBJ2-7; no firm D call. The CDR3 length is 14 residues. Germline V gene sequence: CDR1 PRHDT, CDR2 FYEKMQ (reference sequence). Deletions cut 1 base from V and 2 bases from J, with 9 bases between. In nucleotides, the CDR3 is TGTGCCAGCAGCTTAGATCGACGGCCCTACGAGCAGTACTTC. Its translation is CASSLDRRPYEQYF. Variable domain in full (rest from reference TRBV13 and TRBJ2-7): AAGVIQSPRHLIKEKRETATLKCYPIPRHDTVYWYQQGPGQDPQFLISFYEKMQSDKGSIPDRFSAQQFSDYHSELNMSSLELGDSALYFCASSLDRRPYEQYFGPGTRLTVT.

This clonotype was found a few times. This sequence joins TRBV27 and TRBJ1-5, with TRBD1 identical over 7 bases. With V trimmed by 1 base and J by 4 bases, 10 bases remained unmatched. Germline assignment: CDR1 MNHEY and CDR2 SMNVEV (reference sequence). This CDR3 has 17 residues. Here the CDR3 DNA reads TGTGCCAGCAGTTTATGGTACGGGACAGACCCTAATCAGCCCCAGCATTTT. As protein: CASSLWYGTDPNQPQHF.

Note on this clonotype: This may be a read error: a much more frequent sequence differs by one nucleotide. The rearrangement joins TRBV5-1 to TRBJ2-2, with 8 bases identical to TRBD1. Germline V CDR1 and CDR2: SGHRS, YFSETQ. The CDR3 extends over 16 amino acids. CDR3 coding DNA: TGCGCCAGCAGCTTTTGGACAGGGCGTAACACCGGGGGGCTGTTTTTT. It yields the protein CASSFWTGRNTGGLFF.

CDR3 amino acids: CASSGPYNEKLFF. In DNA, the CDR3 is TGTGCCAGCAGCGGCCCGTATAATGAAAAACTGTTTTTT. The chain has TRBV7-9 and TRBJ1-4; no reliable D call. Germline V gene data show CDR1 as SEHNR and CDR2 as FQNEAQ (reference sequence). This CDR3 contains 13 residues. V lost 5 bases, J lost 4 bases, and 8 bases lay in between.

This clonotype showed up just a few times. The gene calls are TRBV3-1 and TRBJ2-5; weak D call: TRBD2 (6 bases). This CDR3 is 16 amino acids long. V was trimmed by 1 base and J by 5 bases, leaving 17 bases between them. Germline V gene sequence: CDR1 LGHDT, CDR2 YNNKEL (reference sequence). This CDR3 reads CASSQVSAGLRETQYF. The CDR3 DNA is TGTGCCAGCAGCCAAGTCTCTGCGGGACTTCGGGAGACCCAGTACTTC.

This clonotype has at least ten counts. The chain couples TRBV20-1 to TRBJ2-6; no clear D. Trimming pared 6 bases from V and 0 bases from J, leaving 9 bases between. Germline CDR1 and CDR2: DFQATT and SNEGSKA (reference sequence). CDR3 size: 14 residues. The DNA of the CDR3 is TGCAGTGCCACTGACGGCTCTGGGGCCAACGTCCTGACTTTC. It codes for CSATDGSGANVLTF.

This clonotype was recorded at least ten times. The chain couples TRBV3-1 to TRBJ2-7; 12 nucleotides align to TRBD2. With 3 bases clipped from V and 5 bases from J, the junction kept 5 bases outside the gene matches. Germline V gene sequence: CDR1 LGHDT, CDR2 YNNKEL (reference sequence). This CDR3 has 15 amino acids. CDR3 DNA: TGTGCCAGCAGCCACAGACTAGCGGGAGCCCACGAGCAGTACTTC. This codes for CASSHRLAGAHEQYF.

This clonotype was observed at least ten times. V is TRBV4-1 and J is TRBJ2-2; D possibly uses TRBD1 or TRBD2 (5 bases each). CDR3 length: 17 residues. Per germline, CDR1 MGHRA and CDR2 YSYEKL. Trimming took off 3 bases at V and 7 bases at J, with 21 bases between the two ends. The CDR3 loop reads CASSQRDLPDLGGELFF. CDR3 DNA: TGCGCCAGCAGCCAGAGGGACCTCCCTGATCTTGGCGGGGAGCTGTTTTTT.

This clonotype was picked up many times. The CDR3 coding sequence is TGTGCCAGCAGCCCGGGACAGGCTAAATGGGGGGAGCAGTACTTC. Residues: CASSPGQAKWGEQYF. The V gene is TRBV7-9, the J gene TRBJ2-7; 8 bases align to TRBD1. There are 15 residues in the CDR3. Losses at the gene ends were 5 bases for V and 7 bases for J; bases not matched to a gene: 13. The germline CDR1 and CDR2 sequences are SEHNR and FQNEAQ (reference sequence).

Note on this clonotype: This may be a read error, as it is one base from a much larger clone. V gene TRBV7-9 combines with J gene TRBJ2-7, with TRBD2 identical over 11 bases. CDR1 and CDR2 (germline): SEHNR, FQNEAQ (reference sequence). The CDR3 is 15 residues long. CDR3 protein: CASSYLAGGLYEQYF. The CDR3 coding sequence is TGCGCCAGCAGCTACTTAGCGGGAGGGCTCTACGAGCAGTACTTC.

About this clonotype: A read error is likely, as this CDR3 ends without the conserved phenylalanine or tryptophan. No DNA is shown, since the ends of the CDR3 on it are uncertain; the CDR3 is the one TCRdb lists. The chain couples TRBV6-5 to TRBJ2-5; whether TRBD1, the table's D call, matches the DNA was not checked. CDR1 MNHEY and CDR2 SVGAGI come from the germline V gene. The CDR3 comprises 16 residues, both ends counted. CDR3 protein: CASSLIRGQGQETQTH.

The chain employs TRBV4-1 and TRBJ1-2; D might be TRBD1 (6 bases). Germline V gene lookup returns CDR1 MGHRA and CDR2 YSYEKL. The CDR3 contains 14 residues. V lost 4 bases to trimming and J lost 4 bases, with 13 bases between them. CDR3 residues: CASSRRDTLYGYTF. The CDR3, as DNA: TGCGCCAGCAGCCGCCGGGACACCCTCTATGGCTACACCTTC.

The chain uses TRBV10-3 and TRBJ2-5; possibly TRBD2 for D (5 bases). Gene TRBJ2-1 matches the end of the DNA better, so the J call may be wrong. Germline values: CDR1 ENHRY, CDR2 SYGVKD. The CDR3 loop spans 15 amino acids. The CDR3 nucleotides are TGTGCCATCAGTGCAGATAACGGGATTTCTAATGAGCAGTTCTTC. It codes for CAISADNGISNEQFF.

This clonotype was seen many times. The chain recombines TRBV29-1 with TRBJ1-2; 9 bases line up with TRBD1. Germline V gene data show CDR1 as SQVTM and CDR2 as ANQGSEA. There are 12 residues in the CDR3. The ends lost 6 bases at V and 2 bases at J; junction bases unmatched: 1. CDR3 residues: CSVGQGNYGYTF. The DNA for the CDR3 is TGCAGCGTCGGACAGGGGAACTATGGCTACACCTTC.

Ten or more counts support this clonotype. The chain has TRBV7-8 and TRBJ2-5; D is perhaps TRBD2 (5 bases). CDR3 length equals 14 residues. The V end was cut by 3 bases, the J end by 1 base, with 9 bases between. Per the germline V gene, CDR1 is SGHVS and CDR2 is FQNEAQ. The CDR3 loop is CASSFMTIQETQYF. CDR3 sequence (DNA): TGTGCCAGCAGCTTCATGACTATCCAAGAGACCCAGTACTTC.

The table lists this clonotype with many counts. The rearrangement joins TRBV5-1 to TRBJ1-1; D is perhaps TRBD1 (5 bases). V was cut by 0 bases and J by 5 bases, with 17 bases left in between. The CDR3 runs 16 residues. Germline values: CDR1 SGHRS, CDR2 YFSETQ. The CDR3 DNA reads as TGCGCCAGCAGCTTGGGGTGGGGGTCGGGAAGGACTGAAGCTTTCTTT. It encodes CASSLGWGSGRTEAFF.

The rearrangement joins TRBV19 to TRBJ2-3, with 7 bases matching TRBD1. The V segment lost 6 bases and the J segment 2 bases; nucleotides outside the gene matches: 8. This CDR3 has 15 amino acids. Germline V gene lookup returns CDR1 LNHDA and CDR2 SQIVND (reference sequence). The DNA for the CDR3 is TGTGCCAGTAGATCTCACAGGGGACCCACAGATACGCAGTATTTT. Its translation: CASRSHRGPTDTQYF.

This clonotype has a handful of counts. The chain employs TRBV10-3 and TRBJ1-5; D perhaps matches TRBD1 (5 bases). From germline, CDR1 is ENHRY and CDR2 SYGVKD. The CDR3 has 13 residues. Trimming took off 10 bases at V and 11 bases at J, with 21 bases between the two ends. Written as DNA, the CDR3 is TGTGCCACCATGAGCCCAGGGTCTGAGACCCAGCATTTT. Translated, it gives CATMSPGSETQHF.

This clonotype came up many times. This rearrangement joins TRBV2 to TRBJ1-5, with 7 bases fitting TRBD1. The V segment lost 4 bases and the J segment 2 bases; nucleotides outside the gene matches: 5. This CDR3 is 15 amino acids long. The germline gives CDR1 SNHLY, CDR2 FYNNEI. The CDR3 sequence is CASSVEGAGNQPQHF. For the CDR3, the DNA is TGTGCCAGCAGTGTGGAGGGGGCTGGCAATCAGCCCCAGCATTTT.

This chain connects TRBV5-4 to TRBJ2-2; tentatively, D is TRBD1 (6 bases). Trimming took 4 bases from V and 0 from J, leaving 10 bases between them. CDR3 length: 15 amino acids. The V gene's germline CDR1 is SGHNT and CDR2 YYREEE (reference sequence). In DNA, the CDR3 is TGTGCCAGCAGCCCCGACAGGCCGAACACCGGGGAGCTGTTTTTT. Its translation: CASSPDRPNTGELFF. The full variable domain, in which reference TRBV5-4 and TRBJ2-2 provide the parts outside the CDR3, is ETGVTQSPTHLIKTRGQQVTLRCSSQSGHNTVSWYQQALGQGPQFIFQYYREEENGRGNFPPRFSGLQFPNYSSELNVNALELDDSALYLCASSPDRPNTGELFFGEGSRLTVL.

Ten or more counts support this clonotype. The V and J genes are TRBV7-2 and TRBJ2-5; a weak D match, TRBD2 (5 bases). The V and J ends lost 2 bases and 2 bases respectively, with 6 bases between them. CDR1 and CDR2 from the germline V gene are SGHTA and FQGNSA. This CDR3 has 13 residues. The CDR3 sequence: CASSLSGQETQYF. The DNA for the CDR3 is TGTGCCAGCAGCTTAAGCGGTCAAGAGACCCAGTACTTC.

This clonotype was recorded many times. A read error may account for a junction end that differs from germline. The chain links TRBV2 to TRBJ1-6; a weak D match, TRBD1 (5 bases). There are 12 residues in the CDR3. Germline lookup yields CDR1 SNHLY and CDR2 FYNNEI. CDR3 sequence reads: CASSEYGDAVNF. The DNA of the CDR3 is TGTGCCAGCAGTGAATATGGGGACGCCGTAAATTTT.